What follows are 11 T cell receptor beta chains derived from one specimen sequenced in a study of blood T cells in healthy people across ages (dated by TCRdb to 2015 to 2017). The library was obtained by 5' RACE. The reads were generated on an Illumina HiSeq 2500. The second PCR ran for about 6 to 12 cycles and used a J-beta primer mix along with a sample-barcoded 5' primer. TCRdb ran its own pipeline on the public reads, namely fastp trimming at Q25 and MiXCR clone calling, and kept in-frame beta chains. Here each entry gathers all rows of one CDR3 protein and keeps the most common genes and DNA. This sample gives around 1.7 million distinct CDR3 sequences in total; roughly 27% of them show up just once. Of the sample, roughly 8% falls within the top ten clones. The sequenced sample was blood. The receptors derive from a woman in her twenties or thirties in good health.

The CDR3 DNA sequence: TGTGCCAGCAGCTGGGGACCAAGCGACGAGCAGTACTTC. Translated, it gives CASSWGPSDEQYF. J is TRBJ2-7 and V is TRBV7-6; D could derive from TRBD1 or TRBD2 (5 bases each). Per the germline V gene, CDR1 is SGHVS and CDR2 is FNYEAQ. The CDR3 consists of 13 residues. The V end lost 4 bases, the J end lost 5 bases, and 12 bases lay between the germline ends.

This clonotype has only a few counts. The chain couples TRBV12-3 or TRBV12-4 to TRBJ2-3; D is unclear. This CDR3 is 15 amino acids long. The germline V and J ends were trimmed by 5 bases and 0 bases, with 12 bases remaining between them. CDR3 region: CASSADPPSTDTQYF. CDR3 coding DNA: TGTGCCAGCAGTGCGGACCCTCCTAGCACAGATACGCAGTATTTT.

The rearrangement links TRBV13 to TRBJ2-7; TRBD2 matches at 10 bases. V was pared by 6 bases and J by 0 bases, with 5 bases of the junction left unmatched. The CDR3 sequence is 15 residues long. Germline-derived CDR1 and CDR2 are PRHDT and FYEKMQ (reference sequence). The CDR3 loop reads CASRLRTSGSYEQYF. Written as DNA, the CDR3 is TGTGCCAGCAGATTGCGGACTAGCGGCTCCTACGAGCAGTACTTC.

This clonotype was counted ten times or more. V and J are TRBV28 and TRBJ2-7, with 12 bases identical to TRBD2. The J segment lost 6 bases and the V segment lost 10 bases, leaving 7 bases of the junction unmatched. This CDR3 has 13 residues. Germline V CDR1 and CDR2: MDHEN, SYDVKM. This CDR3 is CATGLAGGLEQYF. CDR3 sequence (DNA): TGTGCCACTGGGCTAGCGGGGGGGCTCGAGCAGTACTTC.

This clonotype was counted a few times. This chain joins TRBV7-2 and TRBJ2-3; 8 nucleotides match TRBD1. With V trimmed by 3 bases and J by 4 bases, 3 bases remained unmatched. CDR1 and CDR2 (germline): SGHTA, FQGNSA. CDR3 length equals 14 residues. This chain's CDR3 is CASSLTGDPDTQYF. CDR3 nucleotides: TGTGCCAGCAGCTTGACAGGGGATCCAGATACGCAGTATTTT.

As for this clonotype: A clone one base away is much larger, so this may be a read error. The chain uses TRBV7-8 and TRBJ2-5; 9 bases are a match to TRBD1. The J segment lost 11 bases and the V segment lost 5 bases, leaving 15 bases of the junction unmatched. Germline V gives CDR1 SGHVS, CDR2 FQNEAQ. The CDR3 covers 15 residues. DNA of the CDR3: TGTGCCAGCAGCGTGGGACAGGGAGTTTTCTACAAGCAGTACTTC. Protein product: CASSVGQGVFYKQYF.

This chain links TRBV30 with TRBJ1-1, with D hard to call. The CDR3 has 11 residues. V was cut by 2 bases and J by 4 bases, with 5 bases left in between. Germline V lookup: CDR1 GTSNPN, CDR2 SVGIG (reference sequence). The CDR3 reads CAWSRGTEAFF. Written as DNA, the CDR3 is TGTGCCTGGAGTCGGGGCACTGAAGCTTTCTTT.

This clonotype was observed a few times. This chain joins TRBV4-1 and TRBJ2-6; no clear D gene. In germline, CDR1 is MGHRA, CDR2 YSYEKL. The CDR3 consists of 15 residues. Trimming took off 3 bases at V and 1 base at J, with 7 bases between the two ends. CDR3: CASSQRISGANVLTF. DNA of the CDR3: TGCGCCAGCAGCCAGAGGATTTCTGGGGCCAACGTCCTGACTTTC.

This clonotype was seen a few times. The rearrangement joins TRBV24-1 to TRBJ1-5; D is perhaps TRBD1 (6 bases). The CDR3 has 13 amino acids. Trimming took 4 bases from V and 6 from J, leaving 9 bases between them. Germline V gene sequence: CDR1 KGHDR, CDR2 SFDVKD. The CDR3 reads CATSEGAGQPQHF. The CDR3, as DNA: TGTGCCACCAGTGAGGGGGCCGGTCAGCCCCAGCATTTT.

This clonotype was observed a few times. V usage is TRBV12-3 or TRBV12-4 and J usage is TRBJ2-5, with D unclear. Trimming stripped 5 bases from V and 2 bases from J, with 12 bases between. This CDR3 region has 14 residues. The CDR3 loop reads CASSRTRTQETQYF. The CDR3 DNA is TGTGCCAGCAGTAGGACGCGCACGCAAGAGACCCAGTACTTC.

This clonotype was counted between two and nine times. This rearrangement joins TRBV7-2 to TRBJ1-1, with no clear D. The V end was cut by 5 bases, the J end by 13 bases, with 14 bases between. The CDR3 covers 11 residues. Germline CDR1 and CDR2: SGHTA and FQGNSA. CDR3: CASSQIRYLFF. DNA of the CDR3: TGTGCCAGCAGCCAGATCCGATATCTTTTCTTT.